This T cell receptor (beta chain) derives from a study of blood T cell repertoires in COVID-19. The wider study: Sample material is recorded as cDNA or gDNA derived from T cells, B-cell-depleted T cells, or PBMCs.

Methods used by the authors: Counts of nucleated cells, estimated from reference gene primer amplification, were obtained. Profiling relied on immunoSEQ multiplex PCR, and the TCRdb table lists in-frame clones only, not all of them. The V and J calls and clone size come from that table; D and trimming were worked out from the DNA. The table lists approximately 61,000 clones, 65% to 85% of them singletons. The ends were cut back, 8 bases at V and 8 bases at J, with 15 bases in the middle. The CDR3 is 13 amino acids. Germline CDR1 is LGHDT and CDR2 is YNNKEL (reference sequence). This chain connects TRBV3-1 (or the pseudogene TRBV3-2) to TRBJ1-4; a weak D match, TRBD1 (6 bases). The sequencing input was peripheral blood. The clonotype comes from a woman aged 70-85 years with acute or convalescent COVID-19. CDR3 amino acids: CASVQGSSEKLFF. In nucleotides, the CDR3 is TGTGCCAGCGTACAGGGAAGTAGCGAAAAACTGTTTTTT.